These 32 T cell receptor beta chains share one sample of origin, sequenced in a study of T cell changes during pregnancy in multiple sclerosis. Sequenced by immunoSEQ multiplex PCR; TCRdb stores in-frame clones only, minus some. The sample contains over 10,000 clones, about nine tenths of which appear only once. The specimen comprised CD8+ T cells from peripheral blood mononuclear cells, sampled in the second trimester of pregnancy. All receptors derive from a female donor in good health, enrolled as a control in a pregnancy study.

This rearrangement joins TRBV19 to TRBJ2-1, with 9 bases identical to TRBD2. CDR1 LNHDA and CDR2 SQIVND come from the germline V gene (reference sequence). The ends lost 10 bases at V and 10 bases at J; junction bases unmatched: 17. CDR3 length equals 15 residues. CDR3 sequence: CATFHWREGLWEQFF. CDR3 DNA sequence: TGTGCCACCTTCCATTGGCGGGAGGGCCTTTGGGAGCAGTTCTTC.

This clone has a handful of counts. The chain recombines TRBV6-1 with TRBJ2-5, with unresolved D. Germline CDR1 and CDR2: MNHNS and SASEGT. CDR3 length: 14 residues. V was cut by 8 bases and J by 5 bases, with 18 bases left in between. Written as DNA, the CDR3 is TGTGCCAGCCAGAAGAAGGTTGAGGTGGAGACCCAGTACTTC. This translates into CASQKKVEVETQYF.

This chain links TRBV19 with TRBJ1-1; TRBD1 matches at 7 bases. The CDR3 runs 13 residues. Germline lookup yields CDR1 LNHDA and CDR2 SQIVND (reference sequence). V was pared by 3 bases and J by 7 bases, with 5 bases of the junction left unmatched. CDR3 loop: CASSMTGRSEAFF. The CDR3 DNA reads TGTGCCAGTAGTATGACAGGGAGAAGTGAAGCTTTCTTT.

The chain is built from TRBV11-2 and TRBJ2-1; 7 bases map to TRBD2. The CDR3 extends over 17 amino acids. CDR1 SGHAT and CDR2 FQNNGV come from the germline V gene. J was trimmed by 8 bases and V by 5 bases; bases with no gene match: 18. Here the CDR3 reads CASSQQDLAAAEDEQFF. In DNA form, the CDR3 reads TGTGCCAGCAGCCAACAAGATCTAGCGGCTGCAGAGGATGAGCAGTTCTTC.

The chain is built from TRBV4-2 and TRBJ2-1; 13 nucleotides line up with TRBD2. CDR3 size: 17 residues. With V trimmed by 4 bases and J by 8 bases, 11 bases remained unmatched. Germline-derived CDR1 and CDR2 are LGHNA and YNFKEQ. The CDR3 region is CASSLIRTSGGGDEQFF. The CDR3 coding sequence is TGTGCCAGCAGCCTTATCCGGACTAGCGGGGGCGGAGATGAGCAGTTCTTC.

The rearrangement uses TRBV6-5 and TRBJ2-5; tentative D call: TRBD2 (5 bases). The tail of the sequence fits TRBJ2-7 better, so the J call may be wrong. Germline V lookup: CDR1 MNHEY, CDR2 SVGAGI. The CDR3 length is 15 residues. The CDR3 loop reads CASSYSSEVPYEQYF. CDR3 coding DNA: TGTGCCAGCAGTTACTCTAGCGAAGTCCCCTACGAGCAGTACTTC.

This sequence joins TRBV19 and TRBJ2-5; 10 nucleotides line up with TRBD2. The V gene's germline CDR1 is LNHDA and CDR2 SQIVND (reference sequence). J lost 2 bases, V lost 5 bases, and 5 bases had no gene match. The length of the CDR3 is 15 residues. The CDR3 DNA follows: TGTGCCAGTAGTTCCAGACTAGCGGGTCAAGAGACCCAGTACTTC. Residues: CASSSRLAGQETQYF.

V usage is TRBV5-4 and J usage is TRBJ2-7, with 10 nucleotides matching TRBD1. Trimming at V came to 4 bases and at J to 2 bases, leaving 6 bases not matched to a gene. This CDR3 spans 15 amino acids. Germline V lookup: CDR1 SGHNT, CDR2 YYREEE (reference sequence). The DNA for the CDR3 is TGTGCCAGCAGCCCCTGGACAGGGGGGCCCTACGAGCAGTACTTC. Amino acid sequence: CASSPWTGGPYEQYF.

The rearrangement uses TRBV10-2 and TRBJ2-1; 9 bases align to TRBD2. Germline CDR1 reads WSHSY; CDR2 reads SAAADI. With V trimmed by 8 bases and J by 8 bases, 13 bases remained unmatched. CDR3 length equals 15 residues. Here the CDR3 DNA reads TGCGCCAGCGGACCCCAGGCGGGGGGGCTGTATGAGCAGTTCTTC. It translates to CASGPQAGGLYEQFF.

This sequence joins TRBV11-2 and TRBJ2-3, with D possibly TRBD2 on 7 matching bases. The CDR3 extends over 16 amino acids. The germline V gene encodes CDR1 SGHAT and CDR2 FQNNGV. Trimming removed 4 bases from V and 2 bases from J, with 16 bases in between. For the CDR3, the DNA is TGTGCCAGCAGCTCACCATGGGGGGGCCTCACAGATACGCAGTATTTT. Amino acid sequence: CASSSPWGGLTDTQYF.

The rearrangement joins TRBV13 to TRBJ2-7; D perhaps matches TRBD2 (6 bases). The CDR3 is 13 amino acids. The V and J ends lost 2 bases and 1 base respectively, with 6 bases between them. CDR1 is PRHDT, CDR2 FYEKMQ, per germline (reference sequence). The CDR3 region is CASSLRESYEQYF. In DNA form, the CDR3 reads TGTGCCAGCAGCTTACGGGAGTCCTACGAGCAGTACTTC.

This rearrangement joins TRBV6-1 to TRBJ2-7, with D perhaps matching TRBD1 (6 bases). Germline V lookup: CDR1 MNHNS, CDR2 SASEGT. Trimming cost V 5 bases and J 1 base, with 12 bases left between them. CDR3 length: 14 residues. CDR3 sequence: CASSWTVGSYEQYF. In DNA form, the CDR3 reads TGTGCCAGCAGTTGGACAGTGGGGTCCTACGAGCAGTACTTC.

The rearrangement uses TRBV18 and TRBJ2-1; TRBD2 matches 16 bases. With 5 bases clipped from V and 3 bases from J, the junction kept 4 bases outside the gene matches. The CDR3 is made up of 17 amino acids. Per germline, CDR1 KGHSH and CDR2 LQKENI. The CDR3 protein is CASSNGTSGRVYNEQFF. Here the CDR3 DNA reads TGTGCCAGCTCAAATGGGACTAGCGGGAGGGTCTACAATGAGCAGTTCTTC.

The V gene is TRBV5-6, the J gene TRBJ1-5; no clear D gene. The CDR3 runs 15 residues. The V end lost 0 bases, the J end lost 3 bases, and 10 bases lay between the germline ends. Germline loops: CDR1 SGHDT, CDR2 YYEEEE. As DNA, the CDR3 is TGTGCCAGCAGCTTGGCAGCAGGCATCAATCAGCCCCAGCATTTT. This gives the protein CASSLAAGINQPQHF.

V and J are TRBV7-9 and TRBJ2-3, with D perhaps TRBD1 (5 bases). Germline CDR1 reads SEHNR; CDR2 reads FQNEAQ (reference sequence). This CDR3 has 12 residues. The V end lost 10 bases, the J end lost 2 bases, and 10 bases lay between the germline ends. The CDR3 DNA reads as TGTGCCACACAGGAGATCACAGATACGCAGTATTTT. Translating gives CATQEITDTQYF. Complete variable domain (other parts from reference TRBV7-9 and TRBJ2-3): DTGVSQNPRHKITKRGQNVTFRCDPISEHNRLYWYRQTLGQGPEFLTYFQNEAQLEKSRLLSDRFSAERPKGSFSTLEIQRTEQGDSAMYLCATQEITDTQYFGPGTRLTVL.

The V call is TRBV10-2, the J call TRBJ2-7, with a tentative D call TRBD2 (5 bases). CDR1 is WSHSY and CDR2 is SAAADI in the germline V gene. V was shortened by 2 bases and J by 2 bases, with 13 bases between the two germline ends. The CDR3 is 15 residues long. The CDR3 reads CASSEGIASPYEQYF. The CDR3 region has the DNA TGCGCCAGCAGTGAGGGAATAGCGTCTCCCTACGAGCAGTACTTC.

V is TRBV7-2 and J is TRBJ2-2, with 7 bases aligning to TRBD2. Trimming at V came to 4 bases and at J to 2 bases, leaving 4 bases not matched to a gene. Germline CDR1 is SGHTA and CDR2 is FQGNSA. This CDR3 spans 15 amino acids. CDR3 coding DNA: TGTGCCAGCAGCTGGCGCGGGGGAAACACCGGGGAGCTGTTTTTT. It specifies CASSWRGGNTGELFF.

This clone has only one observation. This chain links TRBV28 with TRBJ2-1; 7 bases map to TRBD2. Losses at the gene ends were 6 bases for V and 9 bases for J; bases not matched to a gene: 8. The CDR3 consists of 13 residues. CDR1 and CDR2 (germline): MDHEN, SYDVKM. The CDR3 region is CASRTTSLGEQFF. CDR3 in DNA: TGTGCCAGCAGGACGACTAGCCTAGGTGAGCAGTTCTTC.

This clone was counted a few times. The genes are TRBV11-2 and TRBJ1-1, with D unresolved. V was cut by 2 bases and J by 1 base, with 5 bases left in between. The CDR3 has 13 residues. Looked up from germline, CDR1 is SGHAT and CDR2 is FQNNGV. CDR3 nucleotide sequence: TGTGCCAGCAGCTTATCGAGGAACACTGAAGCTTTCTTT. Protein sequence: CASSLSRNTEAFF.

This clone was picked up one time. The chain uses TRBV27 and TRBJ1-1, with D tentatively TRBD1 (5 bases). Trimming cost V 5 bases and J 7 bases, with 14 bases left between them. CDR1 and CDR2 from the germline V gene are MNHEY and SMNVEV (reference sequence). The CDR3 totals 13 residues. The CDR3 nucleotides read TGTGCCAGCAGTCTTCAGGGTTGGGGTGAAGCTTTCTTT. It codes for CASSLQGWGEAFF.

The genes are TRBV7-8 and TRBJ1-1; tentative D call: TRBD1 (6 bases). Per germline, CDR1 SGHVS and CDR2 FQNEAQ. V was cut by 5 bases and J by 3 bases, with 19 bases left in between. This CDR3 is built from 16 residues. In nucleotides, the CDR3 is TGTGCCAGCAGCCCCCGAGAGCGGGACACCTACACTGAAGCTTTCTTT. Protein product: CASSPRERDTYTEAFF.

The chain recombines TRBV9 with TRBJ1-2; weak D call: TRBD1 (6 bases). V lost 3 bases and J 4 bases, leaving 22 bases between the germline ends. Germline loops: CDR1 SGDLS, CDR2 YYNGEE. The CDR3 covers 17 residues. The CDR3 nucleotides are TGTGCCAGCAGCGCCAGGGGTAGGACCGACCACCGCTATGGCTACACCTTC. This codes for CASSARGRTDHRYGYTF.

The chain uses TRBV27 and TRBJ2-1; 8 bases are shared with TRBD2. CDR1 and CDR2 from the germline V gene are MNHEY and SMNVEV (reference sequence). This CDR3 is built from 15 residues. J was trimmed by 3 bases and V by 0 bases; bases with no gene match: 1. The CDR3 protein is CASSLSAGGYNEQFF. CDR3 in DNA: TGTGCCAGCAGTTTATCGGCGGGAGGCTACAATGAGCAGTTCTTC.

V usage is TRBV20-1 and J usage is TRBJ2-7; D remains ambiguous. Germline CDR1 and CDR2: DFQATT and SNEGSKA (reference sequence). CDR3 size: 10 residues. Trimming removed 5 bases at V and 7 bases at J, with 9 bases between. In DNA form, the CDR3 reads TGCAGTGCTTCCGACTCTGAGCAGTACTTC. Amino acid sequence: CSASDSEQYF.

The CDR3: CASSLGTGGLNEQYF. CDR3 bases: TGTGCCAGCAGCTTAGGGACAGGGGGCCTCAACGAGCAGTACTTC. This rearrangement joins TRBV7-8 to TRBJ2-7; the match to TRBD1 covers 11 bases. Germline trimming cut 1 base from V and 5 bases from J; bases unmatched to any gene: 4. Per the germline V gene, CDR1 is SGHVS and CDR2 is FQNEAQ. This CDR3 is built from 15 residues.

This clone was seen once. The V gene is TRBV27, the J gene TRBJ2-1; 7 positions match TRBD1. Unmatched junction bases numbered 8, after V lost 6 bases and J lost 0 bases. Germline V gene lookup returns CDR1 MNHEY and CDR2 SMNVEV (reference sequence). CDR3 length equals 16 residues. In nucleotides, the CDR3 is TGTGCCAGCAGCCACGGGACAGTCTTCTCCTACAATGAGCAGTTCTTC. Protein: CASSHGTVFSYNEQFF.

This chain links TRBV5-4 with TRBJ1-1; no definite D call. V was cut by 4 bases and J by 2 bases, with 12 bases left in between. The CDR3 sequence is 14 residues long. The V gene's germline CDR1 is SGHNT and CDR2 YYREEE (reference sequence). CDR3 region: CASSLEPVNTEAFF. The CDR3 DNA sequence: TGTGCCAGCAGCCTCGAGCCGGTAAACACTGAAGCTTTCTTT. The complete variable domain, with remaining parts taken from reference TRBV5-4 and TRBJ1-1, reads ETGVTQSPTHLIKTRGQQVTLRCSSQSGHNTVSWYQQALGQGPQFIFQYYREEENGRGNFPPRFSGLQFPNYSSELNVNALELDDSALYLCASSLEPVNTEAFFGQGTRLTVV.

CDR3 residues: CASSLGTASYYSGANVLTF. The CDR3 nucleotides read TGTGCCAGCAGCTTAGGGACAGCCTCTTACTACTCTGGGGCCAACGTCCTGACTTTC. This chain joins TRBV11-2 and TRBJ2-6; D perhaps matches TRBD1 (6 bases). The CDR3 contains 19 residues. Between the trimmed V and J ends, which lost 1 base and 0 bases, there was a span of 16 bases. The V gene's germline CDR1 is SGHAT and CDR2 FQNNGV.

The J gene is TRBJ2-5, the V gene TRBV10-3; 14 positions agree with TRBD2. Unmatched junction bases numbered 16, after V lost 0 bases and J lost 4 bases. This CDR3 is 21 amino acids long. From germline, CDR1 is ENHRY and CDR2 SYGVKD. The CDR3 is CAISESTGLAGVNSVGETQYF. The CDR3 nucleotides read TGTGCCATCAGTGAGTCGACGGGACTAGCGGGAGTAAATAGTGTAGGAGAGACCCAGTACTTC.

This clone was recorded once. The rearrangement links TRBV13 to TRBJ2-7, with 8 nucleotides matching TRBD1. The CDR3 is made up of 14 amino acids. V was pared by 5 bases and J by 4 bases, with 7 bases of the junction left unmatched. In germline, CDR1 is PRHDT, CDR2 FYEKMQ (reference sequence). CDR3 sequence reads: CASSLTGVEYEQYF. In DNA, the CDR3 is TGTGCCAGCAGCCTGACAGGGGTTGAATACGAGCAGTACTTC.

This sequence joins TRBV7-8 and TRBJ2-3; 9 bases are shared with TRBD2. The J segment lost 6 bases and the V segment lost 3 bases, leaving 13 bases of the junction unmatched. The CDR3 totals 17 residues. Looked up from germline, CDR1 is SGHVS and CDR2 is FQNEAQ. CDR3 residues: CASSLLPLAGGVDTQYF. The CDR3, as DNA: TGTGCCAGCAGCTTGTTGCCGTTGGCGGGAGGGGTCGATACGCAGTATTTT.

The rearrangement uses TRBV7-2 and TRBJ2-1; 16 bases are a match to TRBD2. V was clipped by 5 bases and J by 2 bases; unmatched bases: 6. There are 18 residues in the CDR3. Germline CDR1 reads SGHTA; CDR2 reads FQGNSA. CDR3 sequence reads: CASSLGLAGGIAYNEQFF. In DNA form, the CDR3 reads TGTGCCAGCAGCCTGGGACTAGCGGGAGGGATCGCCTACAATGAGCAGTTCTTC.